The next 8 T cell receptor beta chains were all read from a single sample in a study of control samples from healthy donors and cancer patients. The repertoire was sequenced with immunoSEQ multiplex PCR; TCRdb's copy has only in-frame clones and lacks some. Of approximately 52,000 clones listed, roughly 87% are singletons. Material for sequencing was blood. All receptors come from a man aged 45-60 years in good health.

This chain uses TRBV7-9 with TRBJ2-7; 8 bases match TRBD2. V was pared by 8 bases and J by 5 bases, with 8 bases of the junction left unmatched. This CDR3 comprises 13 residues. The germline V gene encodes CDR1 SEHNR and CDR2 FQNEAQ (reference sequence). CDR3: CASSVGGDHEQYF. DNA for the CDR3: TGTGCCAGCTCCGTCGGGGGGGACCACGAGCAGTACTTC. Full variable domain (outside the CDR3, taken from reference TRBV7-9 and TRBJ2-7): DTGVSQNPRHKITKRGQNVTFRCDPISEHNRLYWYRQTLGQGPEFLTYFQNEAQLEKSRLLSDRFSAERPKGSFSTLEIQRTEQGDSAMYLCASSVGGDHEQYFGPGTRLTVT.

This chain joins TRBV28 and TRBJ2-7; a possible D gene is TRBD1 (6 bases). This CDR3 has 13 residues. CDR1 is MDHEN, CDR2 SYDVKM, per germline. V was clipped by 5 bases and J by 2 bases, with 10 bases between them. Here the CDR3 reads CASSQGRTYEQYF. CDR3 nucleotides: TGTGCCAGCAGTCAGGGGCGCACCTACGAGCAGTACTTC.

This chain uses TRBV28 with TRBJ2-6, with TRBD1 matching over 9 bases. V dropped 6 bases and J dropped 0; count of bases not matched to a gene: 9. Per the germline V gene, CDR1 is MDHEN and CDR2 is SYDVKM. The CDR3 is 18 residues long. CDR3 region: CASRGEGQGSSGANVLTF. As DNA, the CDR3 is TGTGCCAGCAGAGGAGAGGGACAGGGAAGCTCTGGGGCCAACGTCCTGACTTTC.

The chain is built from TRBV19 and TRBJ1-1; D unclear. The CDR3 loop spans 14 amino acids. The germline V and J ends were trimmed by 1 base and 2 bases, with 8 bases remaining between them. The V gene's germline CDR1 is LNHDA and CDR2 SQIVND (reference sequence). CDR3 amino acids: CASSIGASNTEAFF. CDR3 nucleotide sequence: TGTGCCAGTAGTATAGGTGCGAGCAACACTGAAGCTTTCTTT.

This chain joins TRBV6-5 and TRBJ1-5; D gene ambiguous. The CDR3 contains 13 residues. Trimming cost V 9 bases and J 1 base, with 10 bases left between them. The germline gives CDR1 MNHEY, CDR2 SVGAGI. This CDR3 reads CASAVVSNQPQHF. CDR3 nucleotide sequence: TGTGCCAGTGCCGTGGTAAGCAATCAGCCCCAGCATTTT.

The rearrangement joins TRBV4-3 to TRBJ1-6; a possible D gene is TRBD1 (6 bases). The germline CDR1 and CDR2 sequences are LGHNA and YSLEER. V lost 3 bases and J 4 bases, leaving 13 bases between the germline ends. There are 16 residues in the CDR3. The CDR3 DNA reads as TGCGCCAGCAGCCACGACGACCAGGGGTATAATTCACCCCTCCACTTT. This codes for CASSHDDQGYNSPLHF.

This clone was detected once. The V call is TRBV5-1, the J call TRBJ2-1, with D unresolved. CDR1 is SGHRS, CDR2 YFSETQ, per germline. The CDR3 extends over 13 amino acids. Trimming removed 0 bases from V and 5 bases from J, with 6 bases in between. CDR3 protein: CASSLGVHNEQFF. The CDR3 nucleotides read TGCGCCAGCAGCTTGGGGGTCCACAATGAGCAGTTCTTC.

This clone was observed once. V gene TRBV5-1 combines with J gene TRBJ2-7; TRBD2 aligns across 8 bases. The CDR3 loop spans 15 amino acids. The junction had 8 bases not matched to a gene; V was cut back by 0 bases and J by 6 bases. Germline V CDR1 and CDR2: SGHRS, YFSETQ. This chain's CDR3 is CASSLAGREEAEQYF. In DNA, the CDR3 is TGCGCCAGCAGCTTGGCAGGGCGGGAGGAGGCCGAGCAGTACTTC.